This T cell receptor beta chain was found in a study of human T cells and chemical hapten exposure. Study information: Application of 0.01% DPC to the upper back was done by patch test, with a reading at 6 days.

Time point: patch test 1, 2 weeks after DPC sensitization. Indicated treatment: therapeutic diphenylcyclopropenone sensitization with weekly scalp DPC. TCRdb ran MiXCR on the RACE reads and lists one entry per CDR3 protein. The data show roughly 200,000 distinct CDR3 sequences, approximately 20% seen once. The CDR3 consists of 15 residues. Losses at the gene ends were 1 base for V and 5 bases for J; bases not matched to a gene: 8. Germline CDR1 is LGHNA and CDR2 is YNFKEQ. This clonotype has only a few counts. This TCR was sampled from a woman aged 50 to 60 with alopecia areata. Some clones in this sample may be carry-over from other donors' samples. The chain links TRBV4-2 to TRBJ2-7; TRBD1 agrees at 7 bases. The sample consisted of whole blood, taken in connection with sensitization to the hapten diphenylcyclopropenone (DPC). CDR3 loop: CASSQGSGTEDEQYF. CDR3 coding DNA: TGTGCCAGCAGCCAAGGTTCCGGGACAGAGGACGAGCAGTACTTC.